A single sample gave rise to the 30 T cell receptor beta chains below, sequenced in a study of shared clonotypes between healthy human individuals. TCRdb's table, derived via immunoSEQ multiplex PCR, lists solely in-frame clones and lacks some. The sample shows under 700,000 clones, roughly 95% of them seen only once. CD8 cells regarded as naive lacked CD45RO, were positively chosen for CCR7, and omitted terminally differentiated effector memory CD45RA+ cells. The sample was naive CD8+ T cells sorted from blood. The receptors come from a woman aged 25 to 45 in good health.

This clone was detected once. The identical CDR3 is also encoded by other nucleotide sequences in the sample. The V and J genes are TRBV27 and TRBJ2-1; 10 nucleotides line up with TRBD2. The CDR3 is 13 residues long. Germline V gene lookup returns CDR1 MNHEY and CDR2 SMNVEV (reference sequence). V lost 7 bases, J lost 3 bases, and 0 bases stayed unmatched. CDR3 nucleotides: TGTGCCAGCACTAGCGGGAGCTACAATGAGCAGTTCTTC. It codes for CASTSGSYNEQFF.

This chain joins TRBV6-5 and TRBJ2-7; 11 bases line up with TRBD2. V shed 3 bases, J shed 7 bases, and the junction held 8 bases outside the gene matches. The CDR3 has 15 amino acids. Germline V gene lookup returns CDR1 MNHEY and CDR2 SVGAGI. The CDR3 DNA reads as TGTGCCAGCAGTTATACTAGCGGGAGAGCCCAAGAGCAGTACTTC. Its protein is CASSYTSGRAQEQYF.

The gene calls are TRBV27 and TRBJ2-6, with 7 bases matching TRBD2. Germline CDR1 and CDR2: MNHEY and SMNVEV (reference sequence). The CDR3 contains 18 residues. V gave up 5 bases and J gave up 0 bases; unmatched junction bases: 10. The CDR3 bases are TGTGCCAGCAGTCCATGGGAGGGGCCCTCCTCTGGGGCCAACGTCCTGACTTTC. This gives the protein CASSPWEGPSSGANVLTF.

Worth noting for this clone: The sample carries other DNA sequences with the same CDR3. The chain employs TRBV5-1 and TRBJ2-7, with D tentatively TRBD2 (6 bases). The CDR3 consists of 14 residues. V lost 0 bases, J lost 3 bases, and 10 bases lay in between. The germline V gene has CDR1 SGHRS and CDR2 YFSETQ. CDR3 nucleotides: TGCGCCAGCAGCTTGGGGCAGGGAGGCTACGAGCAGTACTTC. This sequence encodes CASSLGQGGYEQYF.

This chain uses TRBV30 with TRBJ2-7; D may be TRBD1 or TRBD2 (5 bases each). V dropped 3 bases and J dropped 3 bases, with 12 bases sitting between them. The germline CDR1 and CDR2 sequences are GTSNPN and SVGIG (reference sequence). This CDR3 contains 13 residues. The CDR3 loop reads CAWSSGTNYEQYF. Here the CDR3 DNA reads TGTGCCTGGAGCTCCGGGACCAACTACGAGCAGTACTTC. The whole variable domain, remainder taken from reference TRBV30 and TRBJ2-7, is SQTIHQWPATLVQPVGSPLSLECTVEGTSNPNLYWYRQAAGRGLQLLFYSVGIGQISSEVPQNLSASRPQDRQFILSSKKLLLSDSGFYLCAWSSGTNYEQYFGPGTRLTVT.

The chain has TRBV5-4 and TRBJ1-5, with no clear D. Trimming left V 3 bases short and J 0 bases short, with 7 bases between. Per the germline V gene, CDR1 is SGHNT and CDR2 is YYREEE (reference sequence). The CDR3 has 14 amino acids. The CDR3 nucleotides read TGTGCCAGCAGCTACGGGCCTAGCAATCAGCCCCAGCATTTT. It yields the protein CASSYGPSNQPQHF.

The chain's CDR3 is CASSIVGSAYEQFF. CDR3 DNA: TGTGCCAGTAGTATAGTCGGTAGTGCGTACGAGCAGTTCTTC. The chain is built from TRBV19 and TRBJ2-1; D remains unclear. Germline-derived CDR1 and CDR2 are LNHDA and SQIVND (reference sequence). The CDR3 loop spans 14 amino acids. Trimming pared 1 base from V and 10 bases from J, leaving 14 bases between.

The V call is TRBV27, the J call TRBJ1-2; TRBD1 matches 9 bases. V shed 5 bases, J shed 7 bases, and the junction held 8 bases outside the gene matches. Germline loops: CDR1 MNHEY, CDR2 SMNVEV (reference sequence). The CDR3 runs 14 residues. The CDR3: CASSMGTGWSGYTF. The CDR3 region has the DNA TGTGCCAGCAGTATGGGGACAGGGTGGTCTGGCTACACCTTC.

The chain employs TRBV16 and TRBJ1-1; D gene unclear. Trimming cost V 0 bases and J 7 bases, with 12 bases left between them. Germline CDR1 is KGHSY and CDR2 is FQNENV. The CDR3 loop spans 14 amino acids. The CDR3 loop is CASSQSTGRNEAFF. CDR3 bases: TGTGCCAGCAGCCAATCAACTGGACGGAATGAAGCTTTCTTT.

The J gene is TRBJ2-5, the V gene TRBV7-9; D is unclear. This CDR3 is built from 13 residues. Germline loops: CDR1 SEHNR, CDR2 FQNEAQ (reference sequence). V gave up 0 bases and J gave up 5 bases, with 7 bases separating them. In DNA, the CDR3 is TGTGCCAGCAGCTTAGCGACGACGGAGACCCAGTACTTC. Its translation is CASSLATTETQYF.

The chain joins TRBV2 to TRBJ2-2, with a possible D match to TRBD2 (5 bases). CDR1 and CDR2 (germline): SNHLY, FYNNEI. The CDR3 is 15 residues long. Trimming left V 2 bases short and J 2 bases short, with 9 bases between. The CDR3 spells CASSEPGLNTGELFF. CDR3 nucleotides: TGTGCCAGCAGTGAACCTGGACTTAACACCGGGGAGCTGTTTTTT.

This rearrangement joins TRBV5-8 to TRBJ1-4; D is unclear. There are 14 residues in the CDR3. The V gene's germline CDR1 is SGHTS and CDR2 YDEGEE. Trimming removed 4 bases at V and 6 bases at J, with 13 bases between. The DNA of the CDR3 is TGTGCCAGCAGCCCCGGGAAAGCGGATGAAAAACTGTTTTTT. As protein: CASSPGKADEKLFF.

The chain combines TRBV19 with TRBJ1-1; unclear D gene. Trimming left V 6 bases short and J 0 bases short, with 8 bases between. Germline CDR1 is LNHDA and CDR2 is SQIVND (reference sequence). The length of the CDR3 is 13 residues. CDR3 loop: CASSAIMNTEAFF. For the CDR3, the DNA is TGTGCCAGTAGCGCTATCATGAACACTGAAGCTTTCTTT.

Here the CDR3 reads CASSQEETSTGEQYF. The CDR3 DNA follows: TGTGCCAGCAGCCAAGAGGAAACTAGCACGGGGGAGCAGTACTTC. The V and J genes are TRBV4-2 and TRBJ2-7; a weak D match, TRBD2 (6 bases). From germline, CDR1 is LGHNA and CDR2 YNFKEQ. The CDR3 runs to 15 residues. The ends were cut back, 0 bases at V and 7 bases at J, with 16 bases in the middle.

The gene calls are TRBV5-1 and TRBJ2-1, with TRBD2 matching over 9 bases. CDR1 is SGHRS and CDR2 is YFSETQ in the germline V gene. The CDR3 consists of 18 residues. V lost 6 bases, J lost 4 bases, and 17 bases stayed unmatched. The DNA of the CDR3 is TGCGCCAGCACCATGGGGCTAGCGGGACTTCTTGTTTACAATGAGCAGTTCTTC. Residues: CASTMGLAGLLVYNEQFF.

The chain carries TRBV4-2 and TRBJ2-7; TRBD2 aligns across 7 bases. CDR1 is LGHNA and CDR2 is YNFKEQ in the germline V gene. This CDR3 has 19 amino acids. V trimming: 0 bases; J trimming: 2 bases; junction bases outside the gene matches: 16. CDR3 nucleotides: TGTGCCAGCAGCCAAGATTACGTAGCGCCTAGCGGTTCTCCCTACGAGCAGTACTTC. It is translated as CASSQDYVAPSGSPYEQYF.

Note on this clone: At one end, the junction sequence differs from germline, possibly due to a read error. V gene TRBV25-1 combines with J gene TRBJ2-7; possible D gene TRBD2, 7 bases. The CDR3 has 13 amino acids. Germline V gene sequence: CDR1 MGHDK, CDR2 SYGVNS. CDR3 nucleotides: TGTGCCAGCAGTGACCGTGAGTATGGCGGGGGCTTCTTC. Protein sequence: CASSDREYGGGFF.

The chain carries TRBV4-1 and TRBJ1-1; D gene unclear. The V and J ends lost 3 bases and 3 bases respectively, with 14 bases between them. Germline V lookup: CDR1 MGHRA, CDR2 YSYEKL. The CDR3 is 15 amino acids. The DNA for the CDR3 is TGCGCCAGCAGCCACGAGACCGGCGGAGACACTGAAGCTTTCTTT. Protein product: CASSHETGGDTEAFF.

This clone came up once. The rearrangement links TRBV4-1 to TRBJ1-6; 8 positions agree with TRBD1. Germline V gene sequence: CDR1 MGHRA, CDR2 YSYEKL. With 4 bases clipped from V and 11 bases from J, the junction kept 13 bases outside the gene matches. The CDR3 is made up of 16 amino acids. CDR3 in amino acids: CASSRNPWTGHTPLHF. In DNA, the CDR3 is TGCGCCAGCAGCCGGAATCCTTGGACAGGGCATACACCCCTCCACTTT.

The V gene is TRBV30, the J gene TRBJ2-7; TRBD2 is a possible D gene (5 bases). This CDR3 is 12 amino acids long. The V end was cut by 3 bases, the J end by 0 bases, with 6 bases between. CDR1 GTSNPN and CDR2 SVGIG come from the germline V gene (reference sequence). CDR3 protein: CAWREGSYEQYF. The CDR3 region has the DNA TGTGCCTGGAGAGAGGGCTCCTACGAGCAGTACTTC.

The chain has TRBV28 and TRBJ2-1, with D hard to call. The CDR3 sequence is 14 residues long. Looked up from germline, CDR1 is MDHEN and CDR2 is SYDVKM. Trimming removed 6 bases from V and 0 bases from J, with 9 bases in between. DNA for the CDR3: TGTGCCAGCAGCCAACCCAGCTCCTACAATGAGCAGTTCTTC. Its translation: CASSQPSSYNEQFF. Complete variable domain (other parts from reference TRBV28 and TRBJ2-1): DVKVTQSSRYLVKRTGEKVFLECVQDMDHENMFWYRQDPGLGLRLIYFSYDVKMKEKGDIPEGYSVSREKKERFSLILESASTNQTSMYLCASSQPSSYNEQFFGPGTRLTVL.

The genes are TRBV10-3 and TRBJ2-3; no clear D. V was shortened by 0 bases and J by 2 bases, with 6 bases between the two germline ends. Germline V gene data show CDR1 as ENHRY and CDR2 as SYGVKD. This CDR3 has 14 residues. The DNA of the CDR3 is TGTGCCATCAGTGAGTCAGCCAACACAGATACGCAGTATTTT. Translating gives CAISESANTDTQYF.

The rearrangement joins TRBV7-9 to TRBJ2-7; 8 positions match TRBD2. Trimming removed 6 bases from V and 5 bases from J; junction bases left unmatched: 9. Looked up from germline, CDR1 is SEHNR and CDR2 is FQNEAQ (reference sequence). The CDR3 covers 14 residues. The CDR3 loop reads CASRSSGSSHEQYF. The DNA of the CDR3 is TGTGCCAGCAGATCAAGCGGGAGCAGCCACGAGCAGTACTTC.

The genes are TRBV28 and TRBJ2-7, with TRBD2 identical over 11 bases. Germline CDR1 is MDHEN and CDR2 is SYDVKM. This CDR3 spans 16 amino acids. V trimming: 5 bases; J trimming: 1 base; junction bases outside the gene matches: 7. The CDR3 DNA sequence: TGTGCCAGCAGTAATATTGGGACTAGCGGTTCCTACGAGCAGTACTTC. This gives the protein CASSNIGTSGSYEQYF.

For the CDR3, the DNA is TGTGCCAGCAGCCTACCGACAGGAGATTACGAGCAGTACTTC. Amino acids: CASSLPTGDYEQYF. The V gene is TRBV5-5, the J gene TRBJ2-7; weak D call: TRBD1 (6 bases). The length of the CDR3 is 14 residues. V shed 4 bases and J shed 4 bases, with 15 bases lying between them. Per the germline V gene, CDR1 is SGHKS and CDR2 is YYEKEE (reference sequence).

Here the CDR3 reads CASSQDSMAGNIQYF. Written as DNA, the CDR3 is TGCGCCAGCAGCCAAGATTCCATGGCGGGAAACATTCAGTACTTC. This sequence joins TRBV4-1 and TRBJ2-4; D is possibly TRBD2 (5 bases). The CDR3 consists of 15 residues. Germline CDR1 reads MGHRA; CDR2 reads YSYEKL. V dropped 0 bases and J dropped 6 bases, with 12 bases sitting between them.

The chain uses TRBV2 and TRBJ2-5; 9 bases map to TRBD1. The CDR3 contains 15 residues. Germline lookup yields CDR1 SNHLY and CDR2 FYNNEI. The V and J ends lost 8 bases and 2 bases, in that order; junction bases with no gene match: 9. CDR3 sequence reads: CASGPGQGPQETQYF. CDR3 coding DNA: TGTGCCAGCGGACCCGGACAGGGGCCTCAAGAGACCCAGTACTTC.

The DNA for the CDR3 is TGTGCCATCCAGCCACTCGCGGCCTACAATGAGCAGTTCTTC. As protein: CAIQPLAAYNEQFF. The rearrangement joins TRBV14 to TRBJ2-1; D gene unclear. This CDR3 has 14 residues. Germline V lookup: CDR1 SGHDN, CDR2 FVKESK. V was clipped by 10 bases and J by 2 bases, with 15 bases between them.

The chain recombines TRBV6-5 with TRBJ2-7; no firm D call. Germline V gene lookup returns CDR1 MNHEY and CDR2 SVGAGI. This CDR3 comprises 14 residues. Deletions cut 0 bases from V and 4 bases from J, with 10 bases between. The CDR3 protein is CASSYSSSQYEQYF. The CDR3 DNA follows: TGTGCCAGCAGTTACTCGTCTTCACAATACGAGCAGTACTTC.

J is TRBJ1-2 and V is TRBV29-1; the match to TRBD1 covers 9 bases. The CDR3 runs 12 residues. Germline trimming cut 6 bases from V and 5 bases from J; bases unmatched to any gene: 4. Germline values: CDR1 SQVTM, CDR2 ANQGSEA. The CDR3 region is CSVVQGAYGYTF. CDR3 in DNA: TGCAGCGTGGTACAGGGGGCTTATGGCTACACCTTC. The whole variable domain, filled in from reference TRBV29-1 and TRBJ1-2, reads SAVISQKPSRDICQRGTSLTIQCQVDSQVTMMFWYRQQPGQSLTLIATANQGSEATYESGFVIDKFPISRPNLTFSTLTVSNMSPEDSSIYLCSVVQGAYGYTFGSGTRLTVV.